These T cell receptor beta chains were read from a single sample in a study of human T cells and chemical hapten exposure. Via MiXCR, TCRdb re-called the RACE reads, giving one row per CDR3 protein. In the table there are roughly 100,000 distinct CDR3 sequences, approximately 11% of which are singletons. Specimen: whole blood, collected in connection with sensitization to the hapten diphenylcyclopropenone (DPC). Receptors originate from a woman aged 40 to 50 with alopecia areata. Some clones in this sample may be carry-over from other donors' samples. Both conserved end residues are part of each CDR3. A D gene is named only where the DNA matches it firmly. Clone size is shown for a subset of rows, as once, few, many or a class of expanded clone.

CDR3 DNA	CDR3 protein	J gene	V gene	D gene	clone size
TGCAGTGCTAGAGAACCAGTATCCTACGAGCAGTACTTC	CSAREPVSYEQYF	TRBJ2-7	TRBV20-1	NA	large
TGTGCCAGCAGTGAGAGACAGGGACCAGCTTTCTTT	CASSERQGPAFF	TRBJ1-1	TRBV6-1	TRBD1	many
TGTGCCAGCAGTGACTGGGGACAGCGCAATCAGCCCCAGCATTTT	CASSDWGQRNQPQHF	TRBJ1-5	TRBV6-1	TRBD1	NA
TGTGCCAGTAGTATATATACAGGGACGCTGGGAAGCTATGGCTACACCTTC	CASSIYTGTLGSYGYTF	TRBJ1-2	TRBV19	NA	NA
TGCAGTGCTAGAGATCTCGCGGGGGGTCAGCCCCAGCATTTT	CSARDLAGGQPQHF	TRBJ1-5	TRBV20-1	NA	NA
TGTGCCAGCAGCTTAGGAGTCGGCAGGGAAGAGACCCAGTACTTC	CASSLGVGREETQYF	TRBJ2-5	TRBV7-2	NA	NA
TGCAGTGCTAGGTCGGACTCTAACTATGGCTACACCTTC	CSARSDSNYGYTF	TRBJ1-2	TRBV20-1	NA	few
TGTGCCAGCAGTTACTCGACTCTGGGGCTGGTTTGGGAGCAGTACTTC	CASSYSTLGLVWEQYF	TRBJ2-7	TRBV6-5	NA	few
TGTGCCAGCAGTTTGGGCTCGTTGCCCAGCACAGATACGCAGTATTTT	CASSLGSLPSTDTQYF	TRBJ2-3	TRBV5-4	NA	NA
TGTGCCAGCAGTTTCCGACAGGGGGCTGGGCAAGAGACCCAGTACTTC	CASSFRQGAGQETQYF	TRBJ2-5	TRBV12-3/TRBV12-4	TRBD1	NA
TGCAGCGTTGTAAAGGTCCAAGAGACCCAGTACTTC	CSVVKVQETQYF	TRBJ2-5	TRBV29-1	NA	many
TGTGCCAGCAGCCCGGACTACTCATACGAGCAGTACTTC	CASSPDYSYEQYF	TRBJ2-7	TRBV7-9	NA	many
TGTGCCAGCAGCTTAGCGCGCGGACCGACCGGGGAGCTGTTTTTT	CASSLARGPTGELFF	TRBJ2-2	TRBV7-6	NA	many
TGCAGTGCTAGAGAAACAGACAGGACCTACGAGCAGTACTTC	CSARETDRTYEQYF	TRBJ2-7	TRBV20-1	NA	many
TGTGCCAGCAGTTTCATCGCGAACACCGGGGAGCTGTTTTTT	CASSFIANTGELFF	TRBJ2-2	TRBV27	NA	few
TGTGCCAGCAGCTTACCCAGGGGACCGGCCTCTGGGGCCAACGTCCTGACTTTC	CASSLPRGPASGANVLTF	TRBJ2-6	TRBV11-2	NA	many
TGTGCCAGCAGTTTAAGGGGGGCTACCTCCTACGAGCAGTACTTC	CASSLRGATSYEQYF	TRBJ2-7	TRBV12-3/TRBV12-4	NA	NA
TGTGCCAGCAACTTCCGGGACAGGGCCACAGATACGCAGTATTTT	CASNFRDRATDTQYF	TRBJ2-3	TRBV6-5	TRBD1	many
TGTGTGACCCGGGCGGGCAGAGGGGAAAACTCACCCCTCCACTTT	CVTRAGRGENSPLHF	TRBJ1-6	TRBV27	NA	NA
TGTGCCAGCAGGTCCAACAATGAAAAACTGTTTTTT	CASRSNNEKLFF	TRBJ1-4	TRBV7-9	NA	NA
TGTGCCAGCAGGGCACTAGCGGGGAGCACAGATACGCAGTATTTT	CASRALAGSTDTQYF	TRBJ2-3	TRBV25-1	TRBD2	many
TGTGCCAGCAGCCCAGGACAGGGAGGAATTCCCGGGGAGCTGTTTTTT	CASSPGQGGIPGELFF	TRBJ2-2	TRBV7-2	TRBD1	many
TGTGCCAGTCGTAAACTAGCGGGGGCCTCTAGCGACCACAATGAGCAGTTCTTC	CASRKLAGASSDHNEQFF	TRBJ2-1	TRBV19	TRBD2	NA
TGCGCCAGCAGCCAGCAACCGGGACAGGGGCCAGATACGCAGTATTTT	CASSQQPGQGPDTQYF	TRBJ2-3	TRBV4-3	TRBD1	few
TGTGCCAGCAGCTCCGGACAGGGTTTCGGCGAGACCCAGTACTTC	CASSSGQGFGETQYF	TRBJ2-5	TRBV6-2/TRBV6-3	TRBD1	many
TGCAGTGCTAGGGGGGGGGCTAGCACAGATACGCAGTATTTT	CSARGGASTDTQYF	TRBJ2-3	TRBV20-1	NA	many
TGTGCCACCAGCAGAGATGGGGGCGCTAACTATGGCTACACCTTC	CATSRDGGANYGYTF	TRBJ1-2	TRBV15	NA	many
TGTGCCAGTAGTAAACTAGCGGGAGCGAACACCGGGGAGCTGTTTTTT	CASSKLAGANTGELFF	TRBJ2-2	TRBV19	TRBD2	few
TGTGCCAGCAGCGGGGACCTTCAAGATACGCAGTATTTT	CASSGDLQDTQYF	TRBJ2-3	TRBV9	NA	NA
TGTGCCAGTAGTGCCACCGGGACCCTCTTGTACTTC	CASSATGTLLYF	TRBJ2-7	TRBV19	NA	few
TGTGCCAGCACCCCAAGGACAGGGGGCGCTGGGGCCAACGTCCTGACTTTC	CASTPRTGGAGANVLTF	TRBJ2-6	TRBV12-3/TRBV12-4	TRBD1	NA
TGCAGTGCTACTGTAGCAGCAACCTCTCCCTACGAGCAGTACTTC	CSATVAATSPYEQYF	TRBJ2-7	TRBV20-1	NA	many
TGTGCCAGCAGTGACTCGAGCGGACTAGCGGGAGTTATGAATGAGCAGTTCTTC	CASSDSSGLAGVMNEQFF	TRBJ2-1	TRBV6-4	TRBD2	few
TGTGCCAGCAGCGCCCTTCTCCGGGCGGGAATAAACACCATATATTTT	CASSALLRAGINTIYF	TRBJ1-3	TRBV9	NA	many
TGCAGTAGCGGGGGACAGGGAAACATTCAGTACTTC	CSSGGQGNIQYF	TRBJ2-4	TRBV29-1	NA	many